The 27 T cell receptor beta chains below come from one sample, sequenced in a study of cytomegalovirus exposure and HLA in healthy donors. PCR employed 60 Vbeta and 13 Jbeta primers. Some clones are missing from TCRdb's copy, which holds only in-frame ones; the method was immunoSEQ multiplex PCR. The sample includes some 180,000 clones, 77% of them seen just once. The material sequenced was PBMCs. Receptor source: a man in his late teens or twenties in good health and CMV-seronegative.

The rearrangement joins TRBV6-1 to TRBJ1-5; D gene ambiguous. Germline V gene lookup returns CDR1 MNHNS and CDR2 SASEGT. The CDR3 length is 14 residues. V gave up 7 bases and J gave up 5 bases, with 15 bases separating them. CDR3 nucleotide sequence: TGTGCCAGCAACGAAGGAGCCGAATATCAGCCCCAGCATTTT. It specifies CASNEGAEYQPQHF.

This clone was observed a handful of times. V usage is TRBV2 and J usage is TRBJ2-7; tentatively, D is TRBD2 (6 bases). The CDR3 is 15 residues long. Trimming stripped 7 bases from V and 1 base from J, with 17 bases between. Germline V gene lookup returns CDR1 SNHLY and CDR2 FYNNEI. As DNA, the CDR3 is TGTGCCAGCATCCGCGGGGACTCAAGTTCCTACGAGCAGTACTTC. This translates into CASIRGDSSSYEQYF.

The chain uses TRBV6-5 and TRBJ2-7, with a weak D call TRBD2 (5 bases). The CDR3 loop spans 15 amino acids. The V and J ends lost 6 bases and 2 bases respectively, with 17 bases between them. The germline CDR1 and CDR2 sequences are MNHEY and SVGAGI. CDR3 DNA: TGTGCCAGCAGCCACGGGGAACCCCAACCCTACGAGCAGTACTTC. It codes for CASSHGEPQPYEQYF.

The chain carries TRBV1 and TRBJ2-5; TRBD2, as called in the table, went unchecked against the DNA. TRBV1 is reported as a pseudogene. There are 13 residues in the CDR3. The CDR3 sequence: CTSSPTSDETQYF. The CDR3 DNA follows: TGCACCAGCAGCCCGACTAGTGATGAGACCCAGTACTTC.

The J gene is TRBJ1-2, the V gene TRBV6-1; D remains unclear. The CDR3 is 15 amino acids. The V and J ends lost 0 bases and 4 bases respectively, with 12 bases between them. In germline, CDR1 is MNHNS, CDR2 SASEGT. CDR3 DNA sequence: TGTGCCAGCAGTGAAGCCGGGGAATTCTCCTATGGCTACACCTTC. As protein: CASSEAGEFSYGYTF.

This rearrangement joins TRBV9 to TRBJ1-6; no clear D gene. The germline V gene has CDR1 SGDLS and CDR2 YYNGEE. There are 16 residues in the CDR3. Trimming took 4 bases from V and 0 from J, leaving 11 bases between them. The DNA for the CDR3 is TGTGCCAGCAGCACCGGAGAGAGCTCCTATAATTCACCCCTCCACTTT. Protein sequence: CASSTGESSYNSPLHF.

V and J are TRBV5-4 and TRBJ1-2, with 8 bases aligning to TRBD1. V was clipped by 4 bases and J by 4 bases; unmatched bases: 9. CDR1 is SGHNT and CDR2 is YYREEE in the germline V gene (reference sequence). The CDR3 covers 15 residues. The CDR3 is CASSATGTGSYGYTF. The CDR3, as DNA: TGTGCCAGCAGCGCCACCGGGACAGGAAGCTATGGCTACACCTTC. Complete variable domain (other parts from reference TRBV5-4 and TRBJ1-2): ETGVTQSPTHLIKTRGQQVTLRCSSQSGHNTVSWYQQALGQGPQFIFQYYREEENGRGNFPPRFSGLQFPNYSSELNVNALELDDSALYLCASSATGTGSYGYTFGSGTRLTVV.

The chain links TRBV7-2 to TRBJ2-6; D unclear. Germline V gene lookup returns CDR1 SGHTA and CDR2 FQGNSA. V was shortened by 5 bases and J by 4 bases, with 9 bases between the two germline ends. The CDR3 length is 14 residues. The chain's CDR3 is CASSPAMGANVLTF. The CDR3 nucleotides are TGTGCCAGCAGCCCCGCTATGGGGGCCAACGTCCTGACTTTC.

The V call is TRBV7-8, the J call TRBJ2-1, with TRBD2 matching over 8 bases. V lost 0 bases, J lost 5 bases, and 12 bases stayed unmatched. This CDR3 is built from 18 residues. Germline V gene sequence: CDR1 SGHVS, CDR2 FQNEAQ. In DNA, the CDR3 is TGTGCCAGCAGCTTAGCTATGGTCGGGGGGGGCCGCGACAATGAGCAGTTCTTC. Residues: CASSLAMVGGGRDNEQFF.

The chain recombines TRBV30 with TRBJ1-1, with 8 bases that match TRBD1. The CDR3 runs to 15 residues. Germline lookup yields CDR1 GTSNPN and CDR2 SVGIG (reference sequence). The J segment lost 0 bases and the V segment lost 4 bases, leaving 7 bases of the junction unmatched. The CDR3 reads CAWTGQGLMNTEAFF. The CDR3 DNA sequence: TGTGCCTGGACCGGACAGGGCCTTATGAACACTGAAGCTTTCTTT. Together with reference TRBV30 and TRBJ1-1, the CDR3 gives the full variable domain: SQTIHQWPATLVQPVGSPLSLECTVEGTSNPNLYWYRQAAGRGLQLLFYSVGIGQISSEVPQNLSASRPQDRQFILSSKKLLLSDSGFYLCAWTGQGLMNTEAFFGQGTRLTVV.

The CDR3 sequence is CAGGGRRETQYF. The CDR3, as DNA: TGTGCTGGGGGGGGGCGCAGAGAGACCCAGTACTTC. This rearrangement joins TRBV30 to TRBJ2-5, with TRBD2 as a possible D gene (7 bases). The germline V gene has CDR1 GTSNPN and CDR2 SVGIG (reference sequence). The CDR3 length is 12 residues.

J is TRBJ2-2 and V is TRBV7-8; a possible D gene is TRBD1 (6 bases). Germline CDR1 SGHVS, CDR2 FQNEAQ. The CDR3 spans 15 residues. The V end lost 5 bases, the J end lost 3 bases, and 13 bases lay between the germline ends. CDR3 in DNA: TGTGCCAGCAGCCAAGGGGGAACGGACACCGGGGAGCTGTTTTTT. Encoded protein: CASSQGGTDTGELFF.

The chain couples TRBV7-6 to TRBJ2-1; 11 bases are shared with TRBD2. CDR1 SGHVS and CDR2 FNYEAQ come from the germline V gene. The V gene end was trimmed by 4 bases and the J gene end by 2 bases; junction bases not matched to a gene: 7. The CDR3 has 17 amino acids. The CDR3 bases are TGTGCCAGCAGCTCGACACTAGCGGGAGAGACCTACAATGAGCAGTTCTTC. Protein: CASSSTLAGETYNEQFF.

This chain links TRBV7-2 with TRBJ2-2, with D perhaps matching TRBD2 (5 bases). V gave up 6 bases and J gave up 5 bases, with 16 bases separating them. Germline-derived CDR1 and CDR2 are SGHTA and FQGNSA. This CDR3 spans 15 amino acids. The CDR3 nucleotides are TGTGCCAGCAGTCACGGTCGGGAAGTGACCGGGGAGCTGTTTTTT. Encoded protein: CASSHGREVTGELFF.

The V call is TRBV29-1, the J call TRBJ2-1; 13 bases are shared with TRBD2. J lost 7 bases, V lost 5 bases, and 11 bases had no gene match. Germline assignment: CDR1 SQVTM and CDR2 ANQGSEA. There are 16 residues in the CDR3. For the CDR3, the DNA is TGCAGCGTTCGATACGGACTAGCGGGGGTGCGGAATGAGCAGTTCTTC. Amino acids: CSVRYGLAGVRNEQFF.

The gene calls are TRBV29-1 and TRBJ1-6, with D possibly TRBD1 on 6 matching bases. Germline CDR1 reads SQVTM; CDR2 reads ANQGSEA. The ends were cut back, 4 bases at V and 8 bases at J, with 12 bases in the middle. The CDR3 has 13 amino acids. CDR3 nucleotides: TGCAGCGTTGCAGGGGACACCCATTCACCCCTCCACTTT. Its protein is CSVAGDTHSPLHF.

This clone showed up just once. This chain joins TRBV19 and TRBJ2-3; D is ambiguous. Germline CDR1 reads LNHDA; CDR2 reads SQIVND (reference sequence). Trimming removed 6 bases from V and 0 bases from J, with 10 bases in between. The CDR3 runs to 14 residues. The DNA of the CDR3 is TGTGCCAGTAGACCAAGCCCTAGCACAGATACGCAGTATTTT. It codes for CASRPSPSTDTQYF.

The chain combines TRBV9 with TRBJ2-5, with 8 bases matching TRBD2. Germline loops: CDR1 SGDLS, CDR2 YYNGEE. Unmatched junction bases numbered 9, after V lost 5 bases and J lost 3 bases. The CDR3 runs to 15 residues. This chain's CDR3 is CASSFAGGGKETQYF. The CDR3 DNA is TGTGCCAGCAGTTTTGCGGGCGGGGGGAAAGAGACCCAGTACTTC. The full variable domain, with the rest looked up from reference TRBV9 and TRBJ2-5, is DSGVTQTPKHLITATGQRVTLRCSPRSGDLSVYWYQQSLDQGLQFLIQYYNGEERAKGNILERFSAQQFPDLHSELNLSSLELGDSALYFCASSFAGGGKETQYFGPGTRLLVL.

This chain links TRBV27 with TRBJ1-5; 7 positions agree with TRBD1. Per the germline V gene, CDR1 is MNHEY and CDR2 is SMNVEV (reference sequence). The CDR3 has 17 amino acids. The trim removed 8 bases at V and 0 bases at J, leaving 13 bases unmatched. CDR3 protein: CASALGGRGYSNQPQHF. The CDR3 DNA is TGTGCCAGCGCGTTAGGGGGCAGGGGATATAGCAATCAGCCCCAGCATTTT.

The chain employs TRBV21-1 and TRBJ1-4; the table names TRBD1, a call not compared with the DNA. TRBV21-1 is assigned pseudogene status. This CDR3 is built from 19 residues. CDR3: CASSKSVGDRTRPAEWLFF. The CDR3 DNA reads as TGTGCCAGCAGCAAATCAGTTGGGGACAGGACTAGACCAGCTGAATGGCTGTTTTTT.

The CDR3 loop reads CATILGLTGLNTEAFF. The CDR3 DNA sequence: TGTGCCACCATCCTGGGGCTGACAGGGTTGAACACTGAAGCTTTCTTT. This chain uses TRBV2 with TRBJ1-1, with 7 bases that match TRBD1. CDR3 size: 16 residues. Germline loops: CDR1 SNHLY, CDR2 FYNNEI. With 10 bases clipped from V and 0 bases from J, the junction kept 14 bases outside the gene matches.

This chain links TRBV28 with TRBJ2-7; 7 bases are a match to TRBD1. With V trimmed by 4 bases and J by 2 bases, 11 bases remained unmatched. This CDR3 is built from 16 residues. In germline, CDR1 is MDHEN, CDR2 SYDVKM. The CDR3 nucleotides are TGTGCCAGCAGTTCGGGGATCCAACAGGGGACCTACGAGCAGTACTTC. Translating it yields CASSSGIQQGTYEQYF. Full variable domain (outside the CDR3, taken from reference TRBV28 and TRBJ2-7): DVKVTQSSRYLVKRTGEKVFLECVQDMDHENMFWYRQDPGLGLRLIYFSYDVKMKEKGDIPEGYSVSREKKERFSLILESASTNQTSMYLCASSSGIQQGTYEQYFGPGTRLTVT.

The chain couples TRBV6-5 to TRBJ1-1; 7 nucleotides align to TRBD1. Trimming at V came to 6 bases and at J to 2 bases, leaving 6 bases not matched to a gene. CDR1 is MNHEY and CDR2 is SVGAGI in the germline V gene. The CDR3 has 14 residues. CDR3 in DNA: TGTGCCAGCAGCCGAGGACAGGCAAACACTGAAGCTTTCTTT. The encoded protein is CASSRGQANTEAFF.

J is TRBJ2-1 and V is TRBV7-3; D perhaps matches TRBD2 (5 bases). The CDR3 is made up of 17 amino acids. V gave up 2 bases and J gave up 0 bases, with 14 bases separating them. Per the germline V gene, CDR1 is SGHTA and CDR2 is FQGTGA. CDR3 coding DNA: TGTGCCAGCAGCTTATTTGAGGGCCCTAGCTCCTACAATGAGCAGTTCTTC. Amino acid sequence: CASSLFEGPSSYNEQFF. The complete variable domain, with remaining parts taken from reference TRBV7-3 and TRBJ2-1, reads GAGVSQTPSNKVTEKGKYVELRCDPISGHTALYWYRQSLGQGPEFLIYFQGTGAADDSGLPNDRFFAVRPEGSVSTLKIQRTERGDSAVYLCASSLFEGPSSYNEQFFGPGTRLTVL.

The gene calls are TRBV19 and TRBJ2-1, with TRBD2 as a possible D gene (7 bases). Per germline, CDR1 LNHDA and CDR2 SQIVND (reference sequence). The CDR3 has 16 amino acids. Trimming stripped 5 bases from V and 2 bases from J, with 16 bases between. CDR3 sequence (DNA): TGTGCCAGTAGTGGGGGGGCTAGCGGTCCCTACAATGAGCAGTTCTTC. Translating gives CASSGGASGPYNEQFF. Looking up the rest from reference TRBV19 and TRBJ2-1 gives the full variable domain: DGGITQSPKYLFRKEGQNVTLSCEQNLNHDAMYWYRQDPGQGLRLIYYSQIVNDFQKGDIAEGYSVSREKKESFPLTVTSAQKNPTAFYLCASSGGASGPYNEQFFGPGTRLTVL.

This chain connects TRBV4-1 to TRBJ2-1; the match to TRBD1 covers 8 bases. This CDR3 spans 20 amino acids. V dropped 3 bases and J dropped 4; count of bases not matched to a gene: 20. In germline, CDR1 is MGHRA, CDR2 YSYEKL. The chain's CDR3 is CASSQTGTGHKRASYNEQFF. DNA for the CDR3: TGCGCCAGCAGCCAGACCGGGACAGGACACAAACGGGCTTCTTACAATGAGCAGTTCTTC.

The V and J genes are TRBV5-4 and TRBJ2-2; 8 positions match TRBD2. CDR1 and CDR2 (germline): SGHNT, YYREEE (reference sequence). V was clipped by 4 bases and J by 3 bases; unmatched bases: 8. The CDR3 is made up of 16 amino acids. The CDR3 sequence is CASSRGLAGDTGELFF. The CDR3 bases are TGTGCCAGCAGCCGGGGGCTAGCGGGTGACACCGGGGAGCTGTTTTTT.